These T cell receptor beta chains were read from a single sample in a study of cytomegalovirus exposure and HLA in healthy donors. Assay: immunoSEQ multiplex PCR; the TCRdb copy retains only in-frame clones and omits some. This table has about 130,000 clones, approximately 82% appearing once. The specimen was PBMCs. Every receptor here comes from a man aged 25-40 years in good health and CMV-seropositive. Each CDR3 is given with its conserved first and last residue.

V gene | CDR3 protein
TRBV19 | CASSRNSGGANTGELFF
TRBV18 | CASRETGGTGELFF
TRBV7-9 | CASSRGGEETQYF
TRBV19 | CASSLLGGADTQYF
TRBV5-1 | CASSLVGQGYGYTF
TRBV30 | CAWSGALREGLNYGYTF
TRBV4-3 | CASSQELTNSGYTF
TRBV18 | CASSPGASYEQYF
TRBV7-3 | CASSFFKGNEQFF
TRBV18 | CASSPGTVGEKLFF
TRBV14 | CASSPTYWQGFQETQYF
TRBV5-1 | CASSAPQGNGYTF
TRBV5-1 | CASSLAQTGVGYGYTF
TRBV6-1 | CASKTGTSGTYEQYF
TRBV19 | CASSILGQAGNTIYF
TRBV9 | CASSVSGGSNQPQHF
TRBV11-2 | CASRGGTILTTDTQYF
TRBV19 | CASRKAGQGMNEQFF
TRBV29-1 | CSVIREIVHEQYF
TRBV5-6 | CASSLGQSSNYGYTF